The 10 T cell receptor beta chains presented below share a single source sample, sequenced in a study of blood T cell repertoires in COVID-19. Sequenced by immunoSEQ multiplex PCR; TCRdb stores in-frame clones only, minus some. The table shows about 180,000 clones, with roughly 84% occurring only once. Sequencing was done on a sample of peripheral blood. The source of these receptors is a woman at least 80 years old with acute or convalescent COVID-19.

The V call is TRBV25-1, the J call TRBJ1-3; possibly TRBD1 for D (6 bases). The germline gives CDR1 MGHDK, CDR2 SYGVNS. This CDR3 is 16 amino acids long. Trimming took off 2 bases at V and 4 bases at J, with 15 bases between the two ends. CDR3 region: CASSEAGQGLGNTIYF. DNA of the CDR3: TGTGCCAGCAGTGAAGCGGGTCAGGGGCTGGGAAACACCATATATTTT.

This chain joins TRBV6-5 and TRBJ2-7; 10 bases align to TRBD1. This CDR3 comprises 14 residues. From germline, CDR1 is MNHEY and CDR2 SVGAGI. V dropped 6 bases and J dropped 8; count of bases not matched to a gene: 10. The CDR3 region is CASRDGQGEGQQYF. CDR3 in DNA: TGTGCCAGCAGGGACGGACAGGGGGAAGGTCAGCAGTACTTC.

In DNA, the CDR3 is TGTGCCAGCACGGGACAGATAAACACTGAAGCTTTCTTT. Translated, it gives CASTGQINTEAFF. The chain employs TRBV12-3 or TRBV12-4 and TRBJ1-1; 7 bases align to TRBD1. The CDR3 contains 13 residues. The V and J ends lost 7 bases and 2 bases, in that order; junction bases with no gene match: 4.

The chain joins TRBV11-2 to TRBJ1-2, with D possibly TRBD1 on 5 matching bases. The CDR3 totals 15 residues. Trimming took off 0 bases at V and 0 bases at J, with 8 bases between the two ends. In germline, CDR1 is SGHAT, CDR2 FQNNGV. The CDR3 reads CASSLDWGANYGYTF. CDR3 in DNA: TGTGCCAGCAGCTTAGACTGGGGGGCTAACTATGGCTACACCTTC.

This clone has just one count. The chain employs TRBV6-5 and TRBJ1-5; tentative D call: TRBD1 (6 bases). The germline gives CDR1 MNHEY, CDR2 SVGAGI. Between the trimmed V and J ends, which lost 6 bases and 6 bases, there was a span of 18 bases. The CDR3 is 15 amino acids. The CDR3 sequence is CASRVGLSDSQPQHF. CDR3 DNA: TGTGCCAGCAGGGTCGGATTGTCGGACAGTCAGCCCCAGCATTTT.

As concerns this clone: Germline and junction disagree at one end, which may indicate a read error. V is TRBV30 and J is TRBJ2-3; 10 bases align to TRBD1. Germline V lookup: CDR1 GTSNPN, CDR2 SVGIG (reference sequence). CDR3 length: 13 residues. CDR3 protein: CAWTGTGADTQYF. CDR3 coding DNA: TGTGCGTGGACCGGGACAGGGGCAGATACGCAGTATTTT.

The J gene is TRBJ1-6, the V gene TRBV2; 7 positions match TRBD1. The CDR3 sequence is 14 residues long. Germline values: CDR1 SNHLY, CDR2 FYNNEI. The junction had 8 bases not matched to a gene; V was cut back by 8 bases and J by 7 bases. The CDR3 spells CASGRQGPNSPLHF. DNA of the CDR3: TGTGCCAGCGGAAGACAGGGACCAAATTCACCCCTCCACTTT.

The V call is TRBV5-6, the J call TRBJ2-1; 15 bases match TRBD2. The CDR3 consists of 17 residues. Looked up from germline, CDR1 is SGHDT and CDR2 is YYEEEE. Trimming removed 4 bases from V and 0 bases from J; junction bases left unmatched: 2. CDR3 coding DNA: TGTGCCAGCAGCCTGGGACTAGCGGGAGGCTCCTACAATGAGCAGTTCTTC. Protein product: CASSLGLAGGSYNEQFF.

This clone was counted between two and nine times. The CDR3 loop reads CASSAQGNTEAFF. CDR3 sequence (DNA): TGTGCCAGCAGCGCACAGGGGAACACTGAAGCTTTCTTT. The chain links TRBV2 to TRBJ1-1, with a possible D match to TRBD1 (6 bases). The germline V and J ends were trimmed by 6 bases and 1 base, with 9 bases remaining between them. The CDR3 runs 13 residues. CDR1 and CDR2 from the germline V gene are SNHLY and FYNNEI.

J is TRBJ1-6 and V is TRBV7-9, with a weak D call TRBD1 (6 bases). The germline V gene has CDR1 SEHNR and CDR2 FQNEAQ (reference sequence). The ends were cut back, 5 bases at V and 10 bases at J, with 18 bases in the middle. CDR3 length equals 15 residues. The chain's CDR3 is CASSLLTGSGSPLHF. In DNA form, the CDR3 reads TGTGCCAGCAGCCTACTAACAGGGTCGGGCTCACCCCTCCACTTT.